One and the same sample provided the 26 T cell receptor beta chains below, sequenced in a study of healthy donors' naive CD4 and CD8 T cells. Starting from approximately 500 ng of total RNA, TCR libraries were made with linear amplification. Each CDR3 protein is one row after TCRdb ran MiXCR on the reads. The table shows about 200,000 distinct CDR3 sequences, with about 74% occurring only once. The sequencing sample was made of naive CD4+ and CD8+ T cells sorted from blood, pooled from several donors. The receptors derive from a pool of human donors in good health; the sample pools cells from several healthy donors.

The chain is built from TRBV6-5 and TRBJ2-1; TRBD1 is a possible D gene (5 bases). Between the trimmed V and J ends, which lost 4 bases and 9 bases, there was a span of 13 bases. Germline CDR1 reads MNHEY; CDR2 reads SVGAGI. CDR3 size: 13 residues. CDR3 residues: CASSSGQSPEQFF. CDR3 coding DNA: TGTGCCAGCAGTTCAGGGCAATCCCCTGAGCAGTTCTTC.

The CDR3 loop reads CASSPPTPTTNEKLFF. CDR3 nucleotide sequence: TGTGCCAGCTCACCACCGACCCCGACAACTAATGAAAAACTGTTTTTT. The chain joins TRBV18 to TRBJ1-4, with unresolved D. The germline CDR1 and CDR2 sequences are KGHSH and LQKENI. The CDR3 totals 16 residues. Trimming shortened V by 0 bases and J by 0 bases, and 8 bases separated the two germline ends. Complete variable domain (other parts from reference TRBV18 and TRBJ1-4): NAGVMQNPRHLVRRRGQEARLRCSPMKGHSHVYWYRQLPEEGLKFMVYLQKENIIDESGMPKERFSAEFPKEGPSILRIQQVVRGDSAAYFCASSPPTPTTNEKLFFGSGTQLSVL.

The chain employs TRBV19 and TRBJ1-3; TRBD1 might be the D (5 bases). V lost 4 bases, J lost 2 bases, and 12 bases lay in between. Germline V gives CDR1 LNHDA, CDR2 SQIVND (reference sequence). CDR3 length: 15 residues. DNA of the CDR3: TGTGCCAGTAGTACTTGGGGCCTCCCTGGAAACACCATATATTTT. Translation: CASSTWGLPGNTIYF.

This clonotype was seen a few times. The V gene is TRBV29-1, the J gene TRBJ2-1; the D is unclear. V was pared by 6 bases and J by 0 bases, with 6 bases between. This CDR3 has 12 residues. Germline CDR1 and CDR2: SQVTM and ANQGSEA. The DNA for the CDR3 is TGCAGCGTCAGGAGCTCCTACAATGAGCAGTTCTTC. This sequence encodes CSVRSSYNEQFF.

J is TRBJ1-1 and V is TRBV19; no clear D. CDR1 and CDR2 (germline): LNHDA, SQIVND (reference sequence). The V gene lost 9 bases and the J gene lost 4 bases, with 24 bases spanning the gap. This CDR3 spans 16 amino acids. In DNA, the CDR3 is TGTGCCAGCCTACCTTGGGAGGGAAGTTCCACCACTGAAGCTTTCTTT. It translates to CASLPWEGSSTTEAFF.

V is TRBV29-1 and J is TRBJ2-7; perhaps TRBD2 as D (6 bases). With 0 bases removed from V and 6 bases from J, the gap between germline ends came to 9 bases. CDR1 and CDR2 (germline): SQVTM, ANQGSEA. The CDR3 is made up of 12 amino acids. CDR3 DNA sequence: TGCAGCGTTGAAGATCCCGGGGGCGAGCAGTACTTC. The encoded protein is CSVEDPGGEQYF.

J is TRBJ2-5 and V is TRBV10-3; TRBD1 aligns across 8 bases. J gave up 3 bases and V 10 bases, and 7 bases lay outside the gene matches. CDR1 ENHRY and CDR2 SYGVKD come from the germline V gene. This CDR3 is 13 amino acids long. The CDR3 nucleotides read TGTGCCACGAGGGACAGGCAGGAAGAGACCCAGTACTTC. Protein sequence: CATRDRQEETQYF.

The CDR3 loop is CAWSTTKRDRFYGYTF. CDR3 DNA: TGTGCCTGGAGTACAACTAAACGAGACAGGTTCTATGGCTACACCTTC. J is TRBJ1-2 and V is TRBV30; D is perhaps TRBD1 (6 bases). The V end lost 2 bases, the J end lost 4 bases, and 20 bases lay between the germline ends. The CDR3 sequence is 16 residues long. CDR1 is GTSNPN and CDR2 is SVGIG in the germline V gene (reference sequence).

The chain has TRBV30 and TRBJ2-1; 10 bases fit TRBD1. Germline V CDR1 and CDR2: GTSNPN, SVGIG (reference sequence). After removal of 3 bases from V and 2 bases from J, the junction contained 10 bases not matched to a gene. The CDR3 loop spans 17 amino acids. The CDR3 protein is CAWRQTLGQGTYNEQFF. In DNA form, the CDR3 reads TGTGCCTGGAGACAGACCCTGGGACAGGGGACCTACAATGAGCAGTTCTTC.

CDR3 in amino acids: CASSHRTSVGELFF. CDR3 in DNA: TGTGCCAGCAGCCACCGGACTAGCGTGGGGGAGCTGTTTTTT. The chain joins TRBV11-1 to TRBJ2-2, with 9 bases fitting TRBD2. CDR1 is SGHAT and CDR2 is FQDESV in the germline V gene (reference sequence). This CDR3 is built from 14 residues. Unmatched junction bases numbered 6, after V lost 5 bases and J lost 8 bases.

This clonotype was detected only a few times. V is TRBV7-9 and J is TRBJ1-2, with 7 bases lining up with TRBD1. After removal of 8 bases from V and 1 base from J, the junction contained 7 bases not matched to a gene. Germline-derived CDR1 and CDR2 are SEHNR and FQNEAQ (reference sequence). This CDR3 region has 14 residues. The CDR3 nucleotides read TGTGCCAGCGCCCCCGGGACAGATAACTATGGCTACACCTTC. Its protein is CASAPGTDNYGYTF.

The V call is TRBV29-1, the J call TRBJ1-1, with D unresolved. This CDR3 spans 12 amino acids. Germline values: CDR1 SQVTM, CDR2 ANQGSEA. Trimming removed 4 bases from V and 1 base from J, with 7 bases in between. This CDR3 is CSVAAENTEAFF. CDR3 DNA sequence: TGCAGCGTTGCGGCGGAGAACACTGAAGCTTTCTTT.

The rearrangement links TRBV28 to TRBJ1-2; TRBD1 agrees at 7 bases. In germline, CDR1 is MDHEN, CDR2 SYDVKM. CDR3 size: 14 residues. Losses at the gene ends were 4 bases for V and 3 bases for J; bases not matched to a gene: 5. The CDR3 is CASSSLDRDYGYTF. The CDR3 coding sequence is TGTGCCAGCAGTTCACTAGACAGGGACTATGGCTACACCTTC.

The chain combines TRBV7-2 with TRBJ1-2; no firm D call. Trimming shortened V by 1 base and J by 4 bases, and 7 bases separated the two germline ends. The CDR3 spans 13 residues. From germline, CDR1 is SGHTA and CDR2 FQGNSA. The CDR3 DNA follows: TGTGCCAGCAGCTTAGGAGAGGGCTATGGCTACACCTTC. This codes for CASSLGEGYGYTF.

This clonotype showed up just a few times. J is TRBJ2-1 and V is TRBV29-1; D gene unclear. Trimming removed 7 bases from V and 6 bases from J, with 16 bases in between. Germline lookup yields CDR1 SQVTM and CDR2 ANQGSEA. The CDR3 runs to 13 residues. As DNA, the CDR3 is TGCAGCGACCTGACAAGCGACTCCAATGAGCAGTTCTTC. Amino acids: CSDLTSDSNEQFF.

The chain links TRBV29-1 to TRBJ2-3; no clear D. The germline V gene has CDR1 SQVTM and CDR2 ANQGSEA. Between the trimmed V and J ends, which lost 4 bases and 2 bases, there was a span of 7 bases. The CDR3 is 12 residues long. For the CDR3, the DNA is TGCAGCGTTGCGGCCTACACAGATACGCAGTATTTT. This encodes CSVAAYTDTQYF.

This clonotype was counted a few times. The CDR3 DNA reads as TGCAGCGTTGAAGGTGCGGCCTACGAGCAGTACTTC. Protein product: CSVEGAAYEQYF. The V and J genes are TRBV29-1 and TRBJ2-7; unclear D gene. CDR3 size: 12 residues. Trimming cost V 1 base and J 2 bases, with 6 bases left between them. Germline CDR1 SQVTM, CDR2 ANQGSEA.

This chain uses TRBV29-1 with TRBJ1-1; D unresolved. Per germline, CDR1 SQVTM and CDR2 ANQGSEA. The CDR3 is 10 amino acids. V was pared by 4 bases and J by 4 bases, with 4 bases between. CDR3 nucleotide sequence: TGCAGCGTTGTGTTCACTGAAGCTTTCTTT. It yields the protein CSVVFTEAFF.

The V and J genes are TRBV29-1 and TRBJ2-7, with a tentative D call TRBD1 (6 bases). CDR1 is SQVTM, CDR2 ANQGSEA, per germline. The CDR3 consists of 14 residues. Deletions cut 3 bases from V and 2 bases from J, with 14 bases between. For the CDR3, the DNA is TGCAGCGTTGATCTTGGGACATCGGCCTACGAGCAGTACTTC. It yields the protein CSVDLGTSAYEQYF.

The V call is TRBV29-1, the J call TRBJ2-3; D gene uncertain. The CDR3 has 13 residues. The V and J ends lost 4 bases and 6 bases respectively, with 14 bases between them. Germline assignment: CDR1 SQVTM and CDR2 ANQGSEA. For the CDR3, the DNA is TGCAGCGTTGGACCTGTACTCGAGGATACGCAGTATTTT. Its translation: CSVGPVLEDTQYF.

The chain combines TRBV4-1 with TRBJ2-3, with D tentatively TRBD1 (5 bases). Germline CDR1 MGHRA, CDR2 YSYEKL. Trimming left V 1 base short and J 2 bases short, with 10 bases between. This CDR3 contains 15 residues. The CDR3 region is CASSQGQSFTDTQYF. CDR3 DNA sequence: TGCGCCAGCAGCCAAGGACAGAGTTTCACAGATACGCAGTATTTT.

This chain connects TRBV29-1 to TRBJ2-5, with 13 bases that match TRBD2. V was clipped by 6 bases and J by 4 bases; unmatched bases: 2. Germline V CDR1 and CDR2: SQVTM, ANQGSEA. There are 13 residues in the CDR3. The CDR3 sequence is CSVLAGGGETQYF. CDR3 nucleotides: TGCAGCGTACTAGCGGGAGGGGGAGAGACCCAGTACTTC. The whole variable domain, filled in from reference TRBV29-1 and TRBJ2-5, reads SAVISQKPSRDICQRGTSLTIQCQVDSQVTMMFWYRQQPGQSLTLIATANQGSEATYESGFVIDKFPISRPNLTFSTLTVSNMSPEDSSIYLCSVLAGGGETQYFGPGTRLLVL.

The V gene is TRBV6-1, the J gene TRBJ2-1; 10 nucleotides agree with TRBD1. V shed 6 bases, J shed 4 bases, and the junction held 9 bases outside the gene matches. Germline V lookup: CDR1 MNHNS, CDR2 SASEGT. This CDR3 comprises 16 residues. The CDR3 coding sequence is TGTGCCAGCAGCATCGGACAGGGGGGGATATACAATGAGCAGTTCTTC. It yields the protein CASSIGQGGIYNEQFF.

The J gene is TRBJ2-3, the V gene TRBV19, with TRBD2 identical over 11 bases. The CDR3 runs to 16 residues. Trimming cost V 2 bases and J 5 bases; bases outside gene matches: 6. The V gene's germline CDR1 is LNHDA and CDR2 SQIVND (reference sequence). CDR3 sequence reads: CASSISTSGRRDTQYF. As DNA, the CDR3 is TGTGCCAGTAGTATAAGTACTAGCGGGAGACGAGATACGCAGTATTTT.

V usage is TRBV19 and J usage is TRBJ1-1; D gene unclear. Germline V gene sequence: CDR1 LNHDA, CDR2 SQIVND (reference sequence). This CDR3 region has 15 residues. Deletions cut 5 bases from V and 0 bases from J, with 13 bases between. CDR3 sequence reads: CASSLPDNLNTEAFF. The CDR3 bases are TGTGCCAGTAGTCTCCCCGACAACCTGAACACTGAAGCTTTCTTT.

The gene calls are TRBV29-1 and TRBJ1-3; the D gene is possibly TRBD1 (5 bases). Trimming left V 3 bases short and J 0 bases short, with 21 bases between. The CDR3 has 18 residues. The germline gives CDR1 SQVTM, CDR2 ANQGSEA. DNA of the CDR3: TGCAGCGTTGAGGAGTCCAGGACAACCTCCCGCTCTGGAAACACCATATATTTT. This encodes CSVEESRTTSRSGNTIYF. The full variable domain, with the rest looked up from reference TRBV29-1 and TRBJ1-3, is SAVISQKPSRDICQRGTSLTIQCQVDSQVTMMFWYRQQPGQSLTLIATANQGSEATYESGFVIDKFPISRPNLTFSTLTVSNMSPEDSSIYLCSVEESRTTSRSGNTIYFGEGSWLTVV.